These T cell receptor beta chains were read from a single sample in a study of regulatory and conventional T cells in RAG deficiency. Here immunoSEQ multiplex PCR was the method, and the copy in TCRdb shows in-frame clones only, minus some. The profile shows 30,000 to 40,000 clones, 89% of them singletons. These data also featured in a second study, about regulatory T cells.

The sample consisted of CD8+ T cells sorted from blood. The receptors shown here come from a human donor in good health. Both conserved end residues are part of each CDR3. A D gene is named only where the DNA matches it firmly. Size tells how often a clone was seen (once, few, many) or the class of an expanded clone, and some rows leave it out.

D gene	V gene	J gene	clone size	CDR3 protein	CDR3 DNA
TRBD1	TRBV19	TRBJ1-4	-	CASGTGGFPGEKLFF	TGTGCCAGCGGGACAGGGGGTTTCCCGGGAGAAAAACTGTTTTTT
TRBD2	TRBV29-1	TRBJ2-2	-	CSALGLAGENTGELFF	TGCAGCGCCCTCGGACTAGCGGGGGAGAACACCGGGGAGCTGTTTTTT
-	TRBV7-9	TRBJ2-7	-	CASSFFSIEQYF	TGTGCCAGCAGCTTCTTTAGCATCGAGCAGTACTTC
TRBD1	TRBV7-2	TRBJ2-3	-	CASSWDRGTDTQYF	TGTGCCAGCAGTTGGGACAGGGGCACAGATACGCAGTATTTT
TRBD1	TRBV6-4	TRBJ1-2	-	CASSDRTGFGYTF	TGTGCCAGCAGTGACCGGACAGGGTTCGGCTACACCTTC
-	TRBV27	TRBJ1-1	-	CASSYGTLTEAFF	TGTGCCAGCAGCTATGGGACACTAACTGAAGCTTTCTTT
TRBD1	TRBV19	TRBJ2-7	-	CASSMTRQGGEQYF	TGTGCCAGTAGTATGACCCGACAGGGGGGCGAGCAGTACTTC
-	TRBV5-1	TRBJ1-1	-	CASSLVVGAQTEAFF	TGCGCCAGCAGCTTGGTAGTGGGGGCGCAAACTGAAGCTTTCTTT
-	TRBV5-8	TRBJ2-1	few	CASRGPTGNEQFF	TGTGCCAGCAGGGGACCTACTGGGAATGAGCAGTTCTTC
-	TRBV6-1	TRBJ1-2	-	CASSPSGTSFYGYTF	TGTGCCAGCAGCCCGTCCGGGACATCTTTCTATGGCTACACCTTC
-	TRBV14	TRBJ2-7	few	CASSQDVSSYEQYF	TGTGCCAGCAGCCAAGATGTCTCCAGCTACGAGCAGTACTTC
-	TRBV19	TRBJ1-1	-	CASGPGDTEAFF	TGTGCCAGTGGGCCAGGGGACACTGAAGCTTTCTTT
TRBD2	TRBV7-8	TRBJ2-1	-	CASSFPKGLAGGNEQFF	TGTGCCAGCAGCTTCCCTAAAGGACTAGCGGGGGGTAATGAGCAGTTCTTC
TRBD2	TRBV19	TRBJ2-3	-	CASSQLAGASTDTQYF	TGTGCCAGTAGCCAACTAGCGGGGGCTAGCACAGATACGCAGTATTTT
-	TRBV28	TRBJ1-4	-	CASSTSRNEKLFF	TGTGCCAGCAGTACTAGCAGAAATGAAAAACTGTTTTTT
-	TRBV25-1	TRBJ1-1	-	CASSELLSGSEAFF	TGTGCCAGCAGTGAATTGTTGTCGGGAAGTGAAGCTTTCTTT
-	TRBV15	TRBJ1-5	-	CATSRSILGSQHF	TGTGCCACCAGCAGATCAATCCTAGGGTCCCAGCATTTT
TRBD1	TRBV18	TRBJ1-6	-	CASSQSGDRASPLHF	TGTGCCAGCTCCCAGTCAGGGGACAGGGCATCACCCCTCCACTTT
-	TRBV18	TRBJ2-5	-	CASSPGSERETQYF	TGTGCCAGCTCACCAGGGTCCGAGAGGGAGACCCAGTACTTC
TRBD2	TRBV6-5	TRBJ2-2	-	CASSRLAVNFGELFF	TGTGCCAGCAGCCGACTAGCGGTAAATTTCGGGGAGCTGTTTTTT
TRBD1	TRBV5-1	TRBJ2-7	-	CASRQGASSYEQYF	TGCGCCAGCCGACAGGGGGCTTCGTCCTACGAGCAGTACTTC
TRBD2	TRBV28	TRBJ2-7	-	CASSSLAGSSYEQYF	TGTGCCAGCAGTTCCCTAGCGGGGAGCTCCTACGAGCAGTACTTC
-	TRBV5-1	TRBJ1-4	-	CASSFQGAREKLFF	TGCGCCAGCAGCTTCCAGGGTGCTAGGGAAAAACTGTTTTTT
-	TRBV6-5	TRBJ1-2	-	CASSYSLGSGYTF	TGTGCCAGCAGTTACTCGTTGGGTAGTGGCTACACCTTC
-	TRBV16	TRBJ2-7	-	CASSSMSDEQYF	TGTGCCAGCAGCAGCATGTCTGACGAGCAGTACTTC
-	TRBV30	TRBJ1-1	-	CAWSVRPNTEAFF	TGTGCCTGGAGTGTACGACCGAACACTGAAGCTTTCTTT
-	TRBV2	TRBJ2-3	-	CASRLITDTQYF	TGTGCCAGCAGGCTAATAACAGATACGCAGTATTTT
-	TRBV28	TRBJ1-1	-	CASIPTLGKGAFF	TGTGCCAGCATCCCTACCTTGGGGAAGGGAGCTTTCTTT
-	TRBV5-7	TRBJ1-1	-	CASSPMVARRAFF	TGTGCCAGCAGCCCTATGGTGGCCAGGCGAGCTTTCTTT
-	TRBV9	TRBJ1-6	-	CASTSGETYINSPLHF	TGTGCCAGCACGTCGGGGGAGACGTATATTAATTCACCCCTCCACTTT
-	TRBV7-2	TRBJ2-1	-	CASSLGSLGTTEQFF	TGTGCCAGCAGCTTAGGTTCGCTGGGCACAACCGAGCAGTTCTTC
-	TRBV30	TRBJ1-1	-	CAWGARHEKTSRDTEAFF	TGTGCCTGGGGGGCCCGACATGAAAAGACGTCGCGGGACACTGAAGCTTTCTTT
TRBD2	TRBV28	TRBJ2-1	-	CASSLLLAETYNEQFF	TGTGCCAGCAGTTTATTACTAGCGGAAACCTACAATGAGCAGTTCTTC
-	TRBV19	TRBJ1-5	few	CASSIRAHQPQHF	TGTGCCAGTAGTATCAGGGCCCATCAGCCCCAGCATTTT
-	TRBV5-4	TRBJ1-2	-	CASSLFGHRVDYGYTF	TGTGCCAGCAGCTTGTTCGGCCACAGGGTAGACTATGGCTACACCTTC
-	TRBV14	TRBJ1-5	-	CASSQDLDQPQHF	TGTGCCAGCAGCCAAGATTTGGATCAGCCCCAGCATTTT
-	TRBV7-8	TRBJ2-7	-	CASSETSYEQYF	TGTGCCAGCAGCGAGACTAGCTACGAGCAGTACTTC
TRBD1	TRBV6-6	TRBJ2-2	-	CASSSGTGPPGELFF	TGTGCCAGCAGTTCAGGGACAGGCCCCCCGGGGGAGCTGTTTTTT
-	TRBV28	TRBJ2-7	-	CASSLTGVSSYEQYF	TGTGCCAGCAGTTTAACCGGGGTTAGCTCCTACGAGCAGTACTTC
-	TRBV9	TRBJ1-6	-	CASSAGVHSPLHF	TGTGCCAGCAGCGCAGGGGTGCATTCACCCCTCCACTTT
-	TRBV28	TRBJ1-1	-	CASRVGGGTEAFF	TGTGCCAGCAGGGTAGGGGGGGGCACTGAAGCTTTCTTT
TRBD1	TRBV27	TRBJ1-1	-	CASSLRQGLNTEAFF	TGTGCCAGCAGTCTCCGACAGGGGCTGAACACTGAAGCTTTCTTT
TRBD1	TRBV18	TRBJ1-3	-	CASSPQTGRNTIYF	TGTGCCAGCTCACCACAGACAGGGAGAAACACCATATATTTT
-	TRBV5-8	TRBJ2-3	-	CASSFRTDTQYF	TGTGCCAGCAGCTTTCGTACAGATACGCAGTATTTT
-	TRBV5-4	TRBJ1-5	-	CAVRRAAHQPQHF	TGTGCCGTTCGGAGGGCGGCCCATCAGCCCCAGCATTTT
-	TRBV5-1	TRBJ1-1	-	CASSSGQPNTEAFF	TGCGCCAGCAGCTCCGGGCAGCCGAACACTGAAGCTTTCTTT
-	TRBV2	TRBJ2-7	once	CASSETAVLSYEQYF	TGTGCCAGCAGTGAGACAGCGGTCCTCTCCTACGAGCAGTACTTC
TRBD1	TRBV27	TRBJ1-1	-	CASSERGPTEAFF	TGTGCCAGCAGTGAAAGGGGGCCCACTGAAGCTTTCTTT
-	TRBV28	TRBJ1-5	-	CASSFIAHGNQPQHF	TGTGCCAGCAGTTTTATTGCCCACGGCAATCAGCCCCAGCATTTT
TRBD1	TRBV7-6	TRBJ2-7	-	CASSLTRQGSSYEQYF	TGTGCCAGCAGCTTAACTAGACAGGGGAGCTCCTACGAGCAGTACTTC
-	TRBV7-9	TRBJ2-3	-	CASSPRGPDTQYF	TGTGCCAGCAGCCCCCGGGGGCCAGATACGCAGTATTTT
-	TRBV6-1	TRBJ2-7	-	CASSEGLSYEQYF	TGTGCCAGCAGTGAGGGGCTCTCCTACGAGCAGTACTTC
TRBD2	TRBV27	TRBJ2-7	once	CASSLLAGHYEQYF	TGTGCCAGCAGTTTACTAGCGGGGCACTACGAGCAGTACTTC
-	TRBV7-9	TRBJ2-2	-	CASSLAAGQHTGELFF	TGTGCCAGCAGCTTAGCCGCCGGACAACACACCGGGGAGCTGTTTTTT